This paragraph covers one T cell receptor beta chain sequence. In the study's own analysis: Nucleated cell number was recorded as an estimate derived from reference gene primer amplification. Data came from immunoSEQ multiplex PCR; TCRdb stores just in-frame clones and leaves some out. That table gives V, J and clone size, and the DNA gave D and trimming. The profile shows around 65,000 clones, about three quarters of them singletons. This sample stems from a study of blood T cell repertoires in COVID-19. The germline V gene encodes CDR1 LNHDA and CDR2 SQIVND (reference sequence). The CDR3 contains 14 residues. V lost 5 bases to trimming and J lost 10 bases, with 18 bases between them.

Sequencing was performed on peripheral blood. V and J are TRBV19 and TRBJ2-1, with a possible D match to TRBD2 (6 bases). The sequence was obtained from a human donor in a cohort sampled during active COVID-19. Here the CDR3 reads CASSQREAAEEQFF. The CDR3, as DNA: TGTGCCAGTAGTCAGAGGGAGGCTGCGGAGGAGCAGTTCTTC. Variable domain in full (rest from reference TRBV19 and TRBJ2-1): DGGITQSPKYLFRKEGQNVTLSCEQNLNHDAMYWYRQDPGQGLRLIYYSQIVNDFQKGDIAEGYSVSREKKESFPLTVTSAQKNPTAFYLCASSQREAAEEQFFGPGTRLTVL.